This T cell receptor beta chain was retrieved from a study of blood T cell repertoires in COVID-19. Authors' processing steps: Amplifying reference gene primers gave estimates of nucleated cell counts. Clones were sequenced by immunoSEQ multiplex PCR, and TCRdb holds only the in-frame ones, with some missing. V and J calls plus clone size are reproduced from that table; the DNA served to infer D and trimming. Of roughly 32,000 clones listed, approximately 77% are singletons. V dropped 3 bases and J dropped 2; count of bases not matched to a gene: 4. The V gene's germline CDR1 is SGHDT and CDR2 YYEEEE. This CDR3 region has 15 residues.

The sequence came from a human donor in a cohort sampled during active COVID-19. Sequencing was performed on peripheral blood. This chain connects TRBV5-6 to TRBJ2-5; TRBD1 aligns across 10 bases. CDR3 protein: CASSWGQGTQETQYF. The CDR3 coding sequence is TGTGCCAGCAGCTGGGGACAGGGGACACAAGAGACCCAGTACTTC.